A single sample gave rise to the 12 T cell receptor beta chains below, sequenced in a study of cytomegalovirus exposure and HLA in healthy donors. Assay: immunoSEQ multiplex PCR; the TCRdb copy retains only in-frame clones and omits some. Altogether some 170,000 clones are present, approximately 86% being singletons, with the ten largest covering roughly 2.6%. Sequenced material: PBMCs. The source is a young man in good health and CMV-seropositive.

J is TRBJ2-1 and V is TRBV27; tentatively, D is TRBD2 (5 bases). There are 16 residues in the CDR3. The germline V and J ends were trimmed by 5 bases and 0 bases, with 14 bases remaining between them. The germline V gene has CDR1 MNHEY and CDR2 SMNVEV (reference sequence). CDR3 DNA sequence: TGTGCCAGCAGTGCGAGCGGAACAAGCTCCTACAATGAGCAGTTCTTC. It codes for CASSASGTSSYNEQFF.

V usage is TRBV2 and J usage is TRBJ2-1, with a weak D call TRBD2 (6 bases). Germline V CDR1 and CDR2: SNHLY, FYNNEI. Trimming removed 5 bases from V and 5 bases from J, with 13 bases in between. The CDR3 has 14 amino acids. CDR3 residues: CASSPPRDNNEQFF. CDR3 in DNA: TGTGCCAGCAGTCCCCCGCGGGATAACAATGAGCAGTTCTTC. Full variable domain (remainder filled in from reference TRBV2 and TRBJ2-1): EPEVTQTPSHQVTQMGQEVILRCVPISNHLYFYWYRQILGQKVEFLVSFYNNEISEKSEIFDDQFSVERPDGSNFTLKIRSTKLEDSAMYFCASSPPRDNNEQFFGPGTRLTVL.

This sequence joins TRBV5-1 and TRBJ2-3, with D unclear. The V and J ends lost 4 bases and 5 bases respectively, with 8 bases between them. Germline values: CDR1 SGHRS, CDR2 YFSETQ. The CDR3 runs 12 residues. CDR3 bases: TGCGCCAGCAGCCCTAATAGAGATACGCAGTATTTT. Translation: CASSPNRDTQYF.

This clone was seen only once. Here the CDR3 DNA reads TGTGCCAGCAGCCATGGGGGGACAACAGGGGAATTTGAAAAACTGTTTTTT. Translating gives CASSHGGTTGEFEKLFF. V is TRBV14 and J is TRBJ1-4; 7 bases fit TRBD1. The germline V gene encodes CDR1 SGHDN and CDR2 FVKESK. The V and J ends lost 3 bases and 7 bases, in that order; junction bases with no gene match: 14. This CDR3 comprises 17 residues.

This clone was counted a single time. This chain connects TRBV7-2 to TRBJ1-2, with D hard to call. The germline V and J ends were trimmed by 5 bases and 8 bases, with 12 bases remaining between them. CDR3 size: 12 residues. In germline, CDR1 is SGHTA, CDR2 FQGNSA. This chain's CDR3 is CASSARTTGYTF. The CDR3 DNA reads TGTGCCAGCAGCGCCCGGACTACCGGCTACACCTTC.

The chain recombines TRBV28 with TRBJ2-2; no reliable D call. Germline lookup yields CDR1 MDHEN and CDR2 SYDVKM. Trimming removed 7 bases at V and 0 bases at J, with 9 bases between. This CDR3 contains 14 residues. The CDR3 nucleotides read TGTGCCAGCAACAGTTACGCGAACACCGGGGAGCTGTTTTTT. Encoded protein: CASNSYANTGELFF. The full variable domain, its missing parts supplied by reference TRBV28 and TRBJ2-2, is DVKVTQSSRYLVKRTGEKVFLECVQDMDHENMFWYRQDPGLGLRLIYFSYDVKMKEKGDIPEGYSVSREKKERFSLILESASTNQTSMYLCASNSYANTGELFFGEGSRLTVL.

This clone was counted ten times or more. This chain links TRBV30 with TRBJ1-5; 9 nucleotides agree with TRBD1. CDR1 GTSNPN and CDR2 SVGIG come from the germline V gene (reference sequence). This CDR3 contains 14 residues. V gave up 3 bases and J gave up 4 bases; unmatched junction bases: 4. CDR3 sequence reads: CAWRMTGGNQPQHF. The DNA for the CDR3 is TGTGCCTGGAGGATGACAGGGGGTAATCAGCCCCAGCATTTT.

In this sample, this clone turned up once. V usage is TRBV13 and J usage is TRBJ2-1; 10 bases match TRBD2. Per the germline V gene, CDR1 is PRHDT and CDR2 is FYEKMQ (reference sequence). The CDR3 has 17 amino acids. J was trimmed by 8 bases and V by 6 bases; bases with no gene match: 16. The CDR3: CASRIGASGRVGYEQFF. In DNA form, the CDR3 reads TGTGCCAGCAGGATTGGGGCTAGCGGGAGAGTTGGCTATGAGCAGTTCTTC.

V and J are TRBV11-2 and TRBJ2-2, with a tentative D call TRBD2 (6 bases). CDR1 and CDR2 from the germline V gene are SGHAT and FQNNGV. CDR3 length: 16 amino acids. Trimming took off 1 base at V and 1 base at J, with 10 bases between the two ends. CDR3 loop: CASSLGVRGNTGELFF. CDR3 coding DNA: TGTGCCAGCAGCTTAGGGGTGCGGGGGAACACCGGGGAGCTGTTTTTT.

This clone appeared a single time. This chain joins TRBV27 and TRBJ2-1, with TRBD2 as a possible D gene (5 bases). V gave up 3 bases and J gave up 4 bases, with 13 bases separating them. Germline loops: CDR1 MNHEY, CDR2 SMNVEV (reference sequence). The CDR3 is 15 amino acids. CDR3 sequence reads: CASSFSGNLYNEQFF. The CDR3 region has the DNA TGTGCCAGCAGTTTCTCGGGGAATCTATACAATGAGCAGTTCTTC.

CDR3 sequence (DNA): TGTGCCAGCAGCGTAGGTAGCGGGGGAAACAATGAGCAGTTCTTC. Residues: CASSVGSGGNNEQFF. The J gene is TRBJ2-1, the V gene TRBV9, with TRBD2 identical over 9 bases. Germline V gene data show CDR1 as SGDLS and CDR2 as YYNGEE. The junction had 3 bases not matched to a gene; V was cut back by 0 bases and J by 5 bases. The CDR3 spans 15 residues. The whole variable domain, remainder taken from reference TRBV9 and TRBJ2-1, is DSGVTQTPKHLITATGQRVTLRCSPRSGDLSVYWYQQSLDQGLQFLIQYYNGEERAKGNILERFSAQQFPDLHSELNLSSLELGDSALYFCASSVGSGGNNEQFFGPGTRLTVL.

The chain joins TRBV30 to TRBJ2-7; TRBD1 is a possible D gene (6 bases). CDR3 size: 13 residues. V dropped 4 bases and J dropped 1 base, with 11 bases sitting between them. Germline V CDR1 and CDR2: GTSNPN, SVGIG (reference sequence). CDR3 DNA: TGTGCCTGGACCGACAGGAGATCCTACGAGCAGTACTTC. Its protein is CAWTDRRSYEQYF.